Given below is one TCR beta chain in context. Its antigen is not identified. This specimen belongs to a study of CD4 T cells in relation to SARS-CoV-2 and coronaviruses. Across the whole study: After about nine days of antigen culture, PBMC TCR beta CDR3s were sequenced. The study's findings and limits: This crossreactivity analysis covered spike protein alone, no other viral proteins.

Before the COVID-19 pandemic, during about 2010-2019, CD4+ T cells were taken from unexposed donors. CD4+ T cells were isolated from the cells after around eleven days of culture. As cell numbers allowed, unexposed-donor CD4+ T cells faced SARS-CoV-2 S/N and four cold-coronavirus spikes. Each well had approximately 2.1 million PBMCs in about 5% human AB serum with IL-2. Using immunoSEQ multiplex PCR, the repertoire was profiled, and TCRdb retains in-frame clones only, with some absent. The sample has fewer than 20,000 clones; about 74% are singletons. Trimming removed 0 bases from V and 1 base from J; junction bases left unmatched: 4. This CDR3 spans 17 amino acids. Per germline, CDR1 LNHDA and CDR2 SQIVND (reference sequence).

The chain employs TRBV19 and TRBJ1-5, with 9 positions matching TRBD1. Source material: CD4+ T cells from PBMCs, cultured in vitro. The clonotype originates from a human donor in good health. The CDR3 reads CASSIDVGQGSNQPQHF. The CDR3 nucleotides read TGTGCCAGTAGTATAGACGTGGGACAGGGCAGCAATCAGCCCCAGCATTTT.